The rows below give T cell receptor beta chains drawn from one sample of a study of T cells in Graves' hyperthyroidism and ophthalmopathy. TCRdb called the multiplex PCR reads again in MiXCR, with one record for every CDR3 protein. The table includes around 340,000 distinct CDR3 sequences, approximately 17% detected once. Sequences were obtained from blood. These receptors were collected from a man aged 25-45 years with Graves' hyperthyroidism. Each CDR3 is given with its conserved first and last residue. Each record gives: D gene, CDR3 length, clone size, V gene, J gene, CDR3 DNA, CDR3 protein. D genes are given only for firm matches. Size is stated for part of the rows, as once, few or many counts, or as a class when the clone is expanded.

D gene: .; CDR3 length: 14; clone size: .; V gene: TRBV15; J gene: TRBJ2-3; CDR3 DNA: TGTGCCACCAGCAGAGAGAGTCCGGGTTTGCCGCAGTATTTT; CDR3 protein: CATSRESPGLPQYF
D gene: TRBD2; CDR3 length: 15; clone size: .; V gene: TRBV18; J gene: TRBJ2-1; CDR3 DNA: TGTGCCAGCACAATACTAGCGGGAGGGTACAATGAGCAGTTCTTC; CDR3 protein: CASTILAGGYNEQFF
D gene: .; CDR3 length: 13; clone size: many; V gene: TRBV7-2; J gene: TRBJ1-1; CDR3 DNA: TGTGCCAGCAGCGTAGACCTGAACACTGAAGCTTTCTTT; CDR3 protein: CASSVDLNTEAFF
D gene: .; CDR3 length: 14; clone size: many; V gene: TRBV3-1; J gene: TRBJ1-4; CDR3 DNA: TGTGCCAGCAGCAAATCCGGGGTTTATGAAAAACTGTTTTTT; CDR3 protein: CASSKSGVYEKLFF
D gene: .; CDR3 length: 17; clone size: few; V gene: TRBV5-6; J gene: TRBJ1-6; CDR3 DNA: TGTGCCAGCAGCTTGGCCAAAGGCACAAGGGTCGATTCACCCCTCCACTTT; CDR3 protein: CASSLAKGTRVDSPLHF
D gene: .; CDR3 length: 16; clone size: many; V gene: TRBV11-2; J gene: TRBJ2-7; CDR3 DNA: TGTGCCAGCAGCTTAGATCAGGGAAAATCCTCCTACGAGCAGTACTTC; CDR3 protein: CASSLDQGKSSYEQYF
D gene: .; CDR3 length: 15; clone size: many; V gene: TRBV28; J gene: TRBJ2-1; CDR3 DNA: TGTGCCAGCAGTCGGAAGGCTTCGGCCTACAATGAGCAGTTCTTC; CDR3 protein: CASSRKASAYNEQFF
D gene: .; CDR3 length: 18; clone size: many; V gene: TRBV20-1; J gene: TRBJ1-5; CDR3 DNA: TGCAGTGCCACAGACGGACAGTCCCGGGTTTTCCGCAATCAGCCCCAGCATTTT; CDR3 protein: CSATDGQSRVFRNQPQHF
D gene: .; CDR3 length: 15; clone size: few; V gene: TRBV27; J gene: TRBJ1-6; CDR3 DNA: TGTGCCAGCAGTTTAGTTGGCGGGGGGAATTCACCCCTCCACTTT; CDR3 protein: CASSLVGGGNSPLHF
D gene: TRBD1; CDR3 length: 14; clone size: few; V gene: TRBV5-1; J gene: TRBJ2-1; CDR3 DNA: TGCGCCAGCCATCGGGACAGCTCCTACAATGAGCAGTTCTTC; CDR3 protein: CASHRDSSYNEQFF
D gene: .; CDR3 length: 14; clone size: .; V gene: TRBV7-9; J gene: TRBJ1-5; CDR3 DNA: TGTGCCACCCAGCCGCAGGGGTTGAATCAGCCCCAGCATTTT; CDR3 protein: CATQPQGLNQPQHF
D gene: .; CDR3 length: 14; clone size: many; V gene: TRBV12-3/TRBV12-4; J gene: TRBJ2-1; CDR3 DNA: TGTGCCGTAAGGGGGGCAGGGGCGTACAATGAGCAGTTCTTC; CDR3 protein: CAVRGAGAYNEQFF
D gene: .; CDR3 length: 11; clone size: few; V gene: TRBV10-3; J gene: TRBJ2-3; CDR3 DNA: TGTGCCATCAGTGGTGGGGATACGCAGTATTTT; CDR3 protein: CAISGGDTQYF
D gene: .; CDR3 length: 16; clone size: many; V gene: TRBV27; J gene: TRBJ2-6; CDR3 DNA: TGTGCCAGCAGCCGTTGCCGGGGGCTAGGGGCCAACGTCCTGACTTTC; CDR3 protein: CASSRCRGLGANVLTF
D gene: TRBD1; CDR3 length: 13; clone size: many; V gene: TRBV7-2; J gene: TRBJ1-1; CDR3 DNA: TGTGCCAGCAGCCTGGACAGGGGGCGCGAAGCTTTCTTT; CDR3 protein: CASSLDRGREAFF
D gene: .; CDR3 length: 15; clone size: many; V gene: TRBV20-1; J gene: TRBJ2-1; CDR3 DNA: TGCAGTGCTACCCCCTTTGGTAGTCGGATGAATGAGCAGTTCTTC; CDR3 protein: CSATPFGSRMNEQFF
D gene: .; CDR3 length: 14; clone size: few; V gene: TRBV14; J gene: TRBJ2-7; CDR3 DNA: TGTGCCAGCAGCCAAGAGCAGGGTTCCTACGAGCAGTACTTC; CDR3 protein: CASSQEQGSYEQYF
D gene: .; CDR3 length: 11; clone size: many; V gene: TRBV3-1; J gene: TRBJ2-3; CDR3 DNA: TGTGCCAGCGCAGGAGGAGGTACGCAGTATTTT; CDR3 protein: CASAGGGTQYF
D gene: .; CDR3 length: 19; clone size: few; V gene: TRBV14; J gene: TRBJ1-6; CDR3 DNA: TGTGCCAGCAGCCAAGAATTATATTGGCGCCAAGGAGATAATTCACCCCTCCACTTT; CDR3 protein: CASSQELYWRQGDNSPLHF
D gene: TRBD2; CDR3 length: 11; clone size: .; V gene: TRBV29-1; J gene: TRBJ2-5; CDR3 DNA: TGCAGCGTGGGGGGGGGGGAGACCCAGTACTTC; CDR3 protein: CSVGGGETQYF
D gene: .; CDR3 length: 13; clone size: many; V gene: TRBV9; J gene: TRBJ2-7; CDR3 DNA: TGTGCCAGCAGCGTGACACCTTCCTACGAGCAGTACTTC; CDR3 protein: CASSVTPSYEQYF
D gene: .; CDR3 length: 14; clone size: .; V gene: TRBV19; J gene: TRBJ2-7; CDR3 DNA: TGTGCCAGTAGTATCCAACGATCCTCCCACGAGCAGTACTTC; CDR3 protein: CASSIQRSSHEQYF
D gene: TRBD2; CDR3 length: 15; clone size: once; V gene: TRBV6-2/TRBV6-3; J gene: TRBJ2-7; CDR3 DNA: TGTGCCAGCAGGGACTCTAGCGGGATAATCCACGAGCAGTACTTC; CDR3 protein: CASRDSSGIIHEQYF
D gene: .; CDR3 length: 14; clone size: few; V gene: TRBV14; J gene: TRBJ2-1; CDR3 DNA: TGTGCCAGCAGCCCTCTCCGAGCTTCCAATGAGCAGTTCTTC; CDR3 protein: CASSPLRASNEQFF
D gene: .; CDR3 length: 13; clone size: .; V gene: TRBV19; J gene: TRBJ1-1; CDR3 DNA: TGTGCCAGTAGTATGGGAGATTTTACTGAAGCTTTCTTT; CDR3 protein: CASSMGDFTEAFF
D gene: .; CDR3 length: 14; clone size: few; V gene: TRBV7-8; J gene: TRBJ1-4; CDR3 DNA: TGTGCCAGCAGCCCACGGATGTGGGGTGAAAAACTGTTTTTT; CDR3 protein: CASSPRMWGEKLFF
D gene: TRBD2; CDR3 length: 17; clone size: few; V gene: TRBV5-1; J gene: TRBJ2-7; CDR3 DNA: TGCGCCAGCAGACCGAATAGATTAGGACTAGCGAATTACGAGCAGTACTTC; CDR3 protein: CASRPNRLGLANYEQYF
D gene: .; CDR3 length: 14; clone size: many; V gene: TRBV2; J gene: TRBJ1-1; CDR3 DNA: TGTGCCAGCGGGGGAGGTATGCGAACTCCTGAAGCTTTCTTT; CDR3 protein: CASGGGMRTPEAFF
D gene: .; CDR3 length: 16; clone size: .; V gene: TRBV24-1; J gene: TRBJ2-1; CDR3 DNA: TGTGCCACCAGTGATTTTGGGAGGAGCTCCTACAATGAGCGGTTCTTC; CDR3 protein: CATSDFGRSSYNERFF
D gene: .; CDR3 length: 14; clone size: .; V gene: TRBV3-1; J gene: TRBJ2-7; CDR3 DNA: TGTGCCAGCAGCTTTTTCATGTCGAACTACGAGCAGTACTTC; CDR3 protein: CASSFFMSNYEQYF
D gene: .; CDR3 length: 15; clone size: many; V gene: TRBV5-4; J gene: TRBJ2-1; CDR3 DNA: TGTGCCAGCAGCTTTGCGGGCCTCTCCTACAATGAGCAGTTCTTC; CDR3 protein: CASSFAGLSYNEQFF
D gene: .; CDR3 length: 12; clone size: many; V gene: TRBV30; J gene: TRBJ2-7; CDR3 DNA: TGTGCCTGGGGACGAGGCTCCTACGAGCAGTACTTC; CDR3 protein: CAWGRGSYEQYF
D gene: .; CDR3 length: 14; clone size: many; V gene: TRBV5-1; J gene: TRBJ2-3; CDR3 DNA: TGCGCCAGCAGCCCGACTGGGGGTGGAGATACGCAGTATTTT; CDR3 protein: CASSPTGGGDTQYF
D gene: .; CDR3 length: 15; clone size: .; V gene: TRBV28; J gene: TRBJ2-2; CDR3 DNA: TGTGCCAGCAGTCAGAACAGGGAGAACACCGGGGAGCTGTTTTTT; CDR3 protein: CASSQNRENTGELFF
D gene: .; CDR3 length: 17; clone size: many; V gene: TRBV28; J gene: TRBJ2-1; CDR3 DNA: TGTGCCAGCAGCCCTATCGGGACTCCGAGCTCCTACAATGAGCAGTTCTTC; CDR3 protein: CASSPIGTPSSYNEQFF
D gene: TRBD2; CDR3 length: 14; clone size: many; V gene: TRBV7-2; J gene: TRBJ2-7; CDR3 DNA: TGTGCCAGCAGCCCCTCTAGCGGGAGGTACGAGCAGTACTTC; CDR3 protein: CASSPSSGRYEQYF
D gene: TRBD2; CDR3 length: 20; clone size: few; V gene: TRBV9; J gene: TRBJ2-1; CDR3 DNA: TGTGCCAGCAGCGTAAGGGCGGGGGTTTTCTTATTTAGGATTTACAATGAGCAGTTCTTC; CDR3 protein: CASSVRAGVFLFRIYNEQFF
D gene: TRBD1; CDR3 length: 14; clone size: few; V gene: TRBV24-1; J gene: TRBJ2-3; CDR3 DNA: TGTGCCACCAGTGACTACAACAGGGGAGATACGCAGTATTTT; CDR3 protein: CATSDYNRGDTQYF
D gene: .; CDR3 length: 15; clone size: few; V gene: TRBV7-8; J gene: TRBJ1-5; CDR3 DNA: TGTGCCAGCAGCCGGTACAGGAGGGACAATCAGCCCCAGCATTTT; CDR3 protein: CASSRYRRDNQPQHF
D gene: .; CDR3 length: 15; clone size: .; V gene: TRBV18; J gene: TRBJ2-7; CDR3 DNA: TGTGCCAGCTCACCAGACACAACCCTCTCCTACGAGCAGTACTTC; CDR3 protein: CASSPDTTLSYEQYF
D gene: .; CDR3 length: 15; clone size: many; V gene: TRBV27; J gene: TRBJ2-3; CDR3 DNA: TGTGCCAGCATGGTTTCAGGGGTCATCACAGATACGCAGTATTTT; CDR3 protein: CASMVSGVITDTQYF
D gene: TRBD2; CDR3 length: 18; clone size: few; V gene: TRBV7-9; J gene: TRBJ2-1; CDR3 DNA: TGTGCCAGCAGCTTAGACGTCGTAGCGGGGCCCCTCTACAATGAGCAGTTCTTC; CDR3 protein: CASSLDVVAGPLYNEQFF
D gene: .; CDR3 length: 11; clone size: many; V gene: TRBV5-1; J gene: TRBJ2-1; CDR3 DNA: TGCGCCAGCCTCTCCGCCAATGAGCAGTTCTTC; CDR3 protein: CASLSANEQFF
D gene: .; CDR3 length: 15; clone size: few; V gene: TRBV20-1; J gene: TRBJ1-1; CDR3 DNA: TGCAGTGCTAGAGATGGGGGGGATGTGAACACTGAAGCTTTCTTT; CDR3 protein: CSARDGGDVNTEAFF
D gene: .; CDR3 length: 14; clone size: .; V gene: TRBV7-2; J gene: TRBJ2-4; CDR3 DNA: TGTGCCAGCAGCTTCCGGAACGGCAAAAACATTCAGTACTTC; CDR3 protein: CASSFRNGKNIQYF
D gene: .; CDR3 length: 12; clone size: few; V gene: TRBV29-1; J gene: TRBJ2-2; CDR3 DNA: TGCAGCGTGCTCGACCGCACCGGGGAGCTGTTTTTT; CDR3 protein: CSVLDRTGELFF
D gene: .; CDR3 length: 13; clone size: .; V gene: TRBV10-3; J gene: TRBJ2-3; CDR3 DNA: TGTGCCATCAAGGGGCAGACCTTGGATACGCAGTATTTT; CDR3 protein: CAIKGQTLDTQYF
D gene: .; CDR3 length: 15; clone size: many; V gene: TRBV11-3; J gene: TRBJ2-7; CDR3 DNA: TGTGCCAGCAGCTTAGTATCGGGGCTTGCGGGCGAGCAGTACTTC; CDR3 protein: CASSLVSGLAGEQYF
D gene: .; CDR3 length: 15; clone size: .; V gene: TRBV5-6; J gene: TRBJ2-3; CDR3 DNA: TGTGCCAGCAGCTTGGGCGGTACTAACCCAGATACGCAGTATTTT; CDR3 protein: CASSLGGTNPDTQYF
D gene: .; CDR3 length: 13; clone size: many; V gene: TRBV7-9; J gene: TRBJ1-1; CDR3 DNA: TGTGCCAGCAGTTATTCTGGGGGCACTGAAGCTTTCTTT; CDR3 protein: CASSYSGGTEAFF
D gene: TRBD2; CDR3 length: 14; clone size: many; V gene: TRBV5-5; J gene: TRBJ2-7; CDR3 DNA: TGTGCCAGCAGCCAACTAGCGGGAGTGGTTGAGCAGTACTTC; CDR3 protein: CASSQLAGVVEQYF
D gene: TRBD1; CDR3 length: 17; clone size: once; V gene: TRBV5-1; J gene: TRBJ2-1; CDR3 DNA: TGCGCCAGCAGCTTGGGAGCCGGGACAGGACTCTACAATGAGCAGTTCTTC; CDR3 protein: CASSLGAGTGLYNEQFF